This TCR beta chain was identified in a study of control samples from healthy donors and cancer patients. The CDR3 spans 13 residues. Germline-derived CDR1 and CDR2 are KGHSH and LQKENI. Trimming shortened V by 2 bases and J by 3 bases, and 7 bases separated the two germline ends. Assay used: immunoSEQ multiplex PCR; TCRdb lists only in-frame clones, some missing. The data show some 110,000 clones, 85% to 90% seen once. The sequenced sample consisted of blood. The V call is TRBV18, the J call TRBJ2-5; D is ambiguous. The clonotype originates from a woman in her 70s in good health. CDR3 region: CASSPGVKETQYF. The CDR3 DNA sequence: TGTGCCAGCTCACCAGGGGTCAAAGAGACCCAGTACTTC.